Shown below are 11 T cell receptor beta chains from a single sample sequenced in a study of cytomegalovirus exposure and HLA in healthy donors. PCR primers comprised 60 Vbeta and 13 Jbeta primers. The protocol was immunoSEQ multiplex PCR, while the TCRdb copy is restricted to in-frame clones and leaves out a portion. The table records around 220,000 clones, about 79% of them present only once. Sequenced sample: PBMCs. These receptor sequences come from a young man in good health and CMV-seronegative.

The chain links TRBV4-2 to TRBJ2-1, with D maybe TRBD2 (6 bases). V was trimmed by 1 base and J by 10 bases, leaving 20 bases between them. CDR3 size: 16 residues. Germline V gene lookup returns CDR1 LGHNA and CDR2 YNFKEQ. The CDR3 bases are TGTGCCAGCAGCCAAGCCCATTGGGGGGAGCGAGGGGAGCAGTTCTTC. Translating it yields CASSQAHWGERGEQFF.

This clone was observed a handful of times. The chain employs TRBV7-6 and TRBJ1-1; TRBD1 agrees at 7 bases. Losses at the gene ends were 1 base for V and 1 base for J; bases not matched to a gene: 6. The CDR3 has 16 residues. From germline, CDR1 is SGHVS and CDR2 FNYEAQ. CDR3 in DNA: TGTGCCAGCAGCTTAGGCGAGGCAGGGGGGAACACTGAAGCTTTCTTT. This encodes CASSLGEAGGNTEAFF. Filled out from reference TRBV7-6 and TRBJ1-1, the complete variable domain reads GAGVSQSPRYKVTKRGQDVALRCDPISGHVSLYWYRQALGQGPEFLTYFNYEAQQDKSGLPNDRFSAERPEGSISTLTIQRTEQRDSAMYRCASSLGEAGGNTEAFFGQGTRLTVV.

CDR3 residues: CASSLALPNYGYTF. The CDR3, as DNA: TGTGCCAGCAGCTTAGCTCTCCCGAACTATGGCTACACCTTC. The genes are TRBV7-9 and TRBJ1-2; D gene unclear. Germline V gene data show CDR1 as SEHNR and CDR2 as FQNEAQ (reference sequence). The germline V and J ends were trimmed by 0 bases and 2 bases, with 7 bases remaining between them. The CDR3 length is 14 residues.

The chain carries TRBV9 and TRBJ2-1; 7 bases align to TRBD2. Per the germline V gene, CDR1 is SGDLS and CDR2 is YYNGEE. CDR3 length: 16 residues. V shed 4 bases and J 1 base; nucleotides not matched to a gene: 8. The DNA for the CDR3 is TGTGCCAGCAGCCCACCCACGCGGGGGTCCTACAATGAGCAGTTCTTC. Residues: CASSPPTRGSYNEQFF.

The V call is TRBV28, the J call TRBJ2-7; D is possibly TRBD1 (5 bases). Germline CDR1 MDHEN, CDR2 SYDVKM. Trimming pared 2 bases from V and 6 bases from J, leaving 8 bases between. The CDR3 extends over 12 amino acids. The chain's CDR3 is CASSLQGSEQYF. CDR3 DNA sequence: TGTGCCAGCAGTTTACAGGGTAGCGAGCAGTACTTC.

The chain recombines TRBV2 with TRBJ1-1, with 7 bases aligning to TRBD1. Germline V gene sequence: CDR1 SNHLY, CDR2 FYNNEI. This CDR3 spans 14 amino acids. Germline trimming cut 10 bases from V and 2 bases from J; bases unmatched to any gene: 10. The CDR3 is CATPGGGGNTEAFF. The CDR3 nucleotides read TGTGCCACCCCGGGAGGGGGCGGTAACACTGAAGCTTTCTTT.

With regard to this clone: Other nucleotide sequences from this sample produce the same CDR3. The chain combines TRBV7-2 with TRBJ1-1; a possible D gene is TRBD1 (6 bases). This CDR3 is built from 13 residues. Between the trimmed V and J ends, which lost 5 bases and 1 base, there was a span of 8 bases. Per germline, CDR1 SGHTA and CDR2 FQGNSA. This CDR3 is CASSLGQNTEAFF. Here the CDR3 DNA reads TGTGCCAGCAGCCTGGGACAGAACACTGAAGCTTTCTTT.

V is TRBV5-1 and J is TRBJ2-3, with 11 bases aligning to TRBD2. The germline CDR1 and CDR2 sequences are SGHRS and YFSETQ. This CDR3 is 14 amino acids long. V lost 3 bases, J lost 5 bases, and 2 bases stayed unmatched. CDR3 sequence: CASSWGLAEDTQYF. In nucleotides, the CDR3 is TGCGCCAGCAGCTGGGGACTAGCGGAAGATACGCAGTATTTT. The entire variable domain, with the rest obtained from reference TRBV5-1 and TRBJ2-3, is as follows: KAGVTQTPRYLIKTRGQQVTLSCSPISGHRSVSWYQQTPGQGLQFLFEYFSETQRNKGNFPGRFSGRQFSNSRSEMNVSTLELGDSALYLCASSWGLAEDTQYFGPGTRLTVL.

The CDR3 sequence: CASRLERGLDSPLHF. CDR3 in DNA: TGTGCCAGCAGACTGGAGAGGGGGCTGGATTCACCCCTCCACTTT. The gene calls are TRBV5-4 and TRBJ1-6, with 7 bases fitting TRBD1. CDR3 length equals 15 residues. The ends lost 5 bases at V and 8 bases at J; junction bases unmatched: 10. CDR1 and CDR2 (germline): SGHNT, YYREEE (reference sequence).

The chain combines TRBV29-1 with TRBJ2-5; 8 bases map to TRBD1. The V gene end was trimmed by 5 bases and the J gene end by 7 bases; junction bases not matched to a gene: 15. This CDR3 is 15 amino acids long. In germline, CDR1 is SQVTM, CDR2 ANQGSEA. CDR3 region: CSVPGMTGAWGTQYF. CDR3 sequence (DNA): TGCAGCGTTCCTGGAATGACAGGGGCATGGGGGACCCAGTACTTC.

For the CDR3, the DNA is TGTGCCTGGAGTGCGCCCGGACAGAACTACTATGGCTACACCTTC. Its protein is CAWSAPGQNYYGYTF. The chain combines TRBV30 with TRBJ1-2; D might be TRBD1 (6 bases). V lost 1 base to trimming and J lost 3 bases, with 15 bases between them. Per germline, CDR1 GTSNPN and CDR2 SVGIG (reference sequence). The CDR3 totals 15 residues. Full variable domain (missing parts from reference TRBV30 and TRBJ1-2): SQTIHQWPATLVQPVGSPLSLECTVEGTSNPNLYWYRQAAGRGLQLLFYSVGIGQISSEVPQNLSASRPQDRQFILSSKKLLLSDSGFYLCAWSAPGQNYYGYTFGSGTRLTVV.